The 7 T cell receptor delta chains presented below share a single source sample, sequenced in a study of delta chains in infants with herpesvirus infections (dated by TCRdb to 2021 to 2023). Libraries were prepared through RT-PCR. TCRdb lists the instrument as Illumina MiSeq. To generate TCR cDNA, PBMC RNA underwent reverse transcription with SuperScript II using gamma-chain- and delta-chain-specific primers. Via CATT, TCRdb reprocessed the public reads, and rows with identical DNA were then joined. The sample includes roughly 610 delta-chain clones, with less than 50% observed a single time. Of the sample, 15% to 20% is held by the ten largest clones. The sample consisted of peripheral blood, taken at time point 2 of longitudinal follow-up. The receptors were sampled from a human donor who was a Ugandan infant, either HIV-exposed or HIV-unexposed (not recorded which).

This clone is large within its sample. The chain joins TRDV3 to TRDJ1; 9 nucleotides align to TRDD3. The trim removed 0 bases at V and 8 bases at J, leaving 31 bases unmatched. Germline V gene lookup returns CDR1 TVYSNPD and CDR2 GDNSRS (reference sequence). The CDR3 totals 21 residues. The CDR3 spells CAFSERPSPRTPIKLGEKLIF. The CDR3, as DNA: TGTGCCTTTAGCGAAAGGCCTTCCCCCCGAACACCCATCAAACTGGGGGAGAAACTCATCTTT. The full variable domain, with the rest looked up from reference TRDV3 and TRDJ1, is CDKVTQSSPDQTVASGSEVVLLCTYDTVYSNPDLFWYRIRPDYSFQFVFYGDNSRSEGADFTQGRFSVKHILTQKAFHLVISPVRTEDSATYYCAFSERPSPRTPIKLGEKLIFGKGTRVTVEP.

Comments on this clone: This likely traces to a read error, being one base from a far larger clone. The chain employs TRAV29/DV5 and TRDJ1; 7 nucleotides match TRDD3. This CDR3 comprises 17 residues. V dropped 2 bases and J dropped 0; count of bases not matched to a gene: 13. The germline CDR1 and CDR2 sequences are NSMFDY and ISSIKDK. The CDR3 loop is CAASFLRGMLYTDKLIF. The CDR3, as DNA: TGTGCAGCAAGTTTCTTACGGGGGATGCTCTACACCGATAAACTCATCTTT.

By sample share, this clone is large. The rearrangement joins TRDV1 to TRDJ1; 13 bases align to TRDD3. Germline assignment: CDR1 TSWWSYY and CDR2 QGS. CDR3 length: 19 residues. The V segment lost 0 bases and the J segment 5 bases; nucleotides outside the gene matches: 12. The CDR3 DNA is TGTGCTCTTGGGGAACTCGTCACGGTACTGGGGGATACGTGGGATAAACTCATCTTT. Residues: CALGELVTVLGDTWDKLIF.

In the case of this clone: A far larger clone is just one base off, so this is likely a read error. Other nucleotide sequences in the sample specify the same CDR3. The rearrangement links TRDV1 to TRDJ1; TRDD3 aligns across 8 bases. Germline-derived CDR1 and CDR2 are TSWWSYY and QGS. CDR3 size: 25 residues. V dropped 0 bases and J dropped 0; count of bases not matched to a gene: 30. The CDR3 nucleotides read TGTGCTCTTGGGGAACTCTCCCTATTCCCTACTGGGGGGTGTCATGTTGACTCGTACACCGATAAACTCATCTTT. Protein: CALGELSLFPTGGCHVDSYTDKLIF.

This clone is classed as large. The chain links TRDV1 to TRDJ1; 12 bases are shared with TRDD3. V shed 1 base and J 7 bases; nucleotides not matched to a gene: 10. Germline assignment: CDR1 TSWWSYY and CDR2 QGS. The CDR3 covers 17 residues. The CDR3 loop is CALGEPPTTGGYFKLIF. DNA of the CDR3: TGTGCTCTTGGGGAACCGCCTACAACTGGGGGATACTTTAAACTCATCTTT.

Turning to this clone: Given a far larger clone just one base away, this is likely a sequencing read error. This chain connects TRDV1 to TRDJ1, with 8 bases matching TRDD3. Germline CDR1 is TSWWSYY and CDR2 is QGS. This CDR3 comprises 24 residues. V shed 0 bases and J 1 base; nucleotides not matched to a gene: 28. The CDR3 protein is CALGELESFSPPQYWGLRTDKLIF. Here the CDR3 DNA reads TGTGCTCTTGGGGAACTAGAGTCTTTTAGCCCTCCCCAGTACTGGGGGCTACGCACCGATAAACTCATCTTT.

As regards this clone: A far larger clone is one nucleotide away, so this likely arose from a read error. The CDR3, as DNA: TGTGCTTATAGGAGCGCGTTGAGGGATCCGTACTGGGGGATACGCTCCATCTTGAAGTACACCGATAAACTCATCTTT. It translates to CAYRSALRDPYWGIRSILKYTDKLIF. The V call is TRAV38-2/DV8, the J call TRDJ1; 13 bases are a match to TRDD3. Germline V gives CDR1 TSESDYY, CDR2 QEAYKQQN. V lost 0 bases and J lost 0; bases outside the gene matches: 29. The length of the CDR3 is 26 residues.